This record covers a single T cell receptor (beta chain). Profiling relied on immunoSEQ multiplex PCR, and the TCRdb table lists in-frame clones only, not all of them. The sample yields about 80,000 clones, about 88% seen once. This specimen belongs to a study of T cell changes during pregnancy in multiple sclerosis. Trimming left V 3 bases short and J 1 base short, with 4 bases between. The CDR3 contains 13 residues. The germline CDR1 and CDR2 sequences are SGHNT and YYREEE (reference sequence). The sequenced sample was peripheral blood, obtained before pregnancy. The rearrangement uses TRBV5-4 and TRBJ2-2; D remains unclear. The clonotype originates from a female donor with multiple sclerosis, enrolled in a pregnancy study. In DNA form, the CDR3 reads TGTGCCAGCAGCTCCCGGAACACCGGGGAGCTGTTTTTT. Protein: CASSSRNTGELFF.